This passage covers 30 T cell receptor beta chains from one sample sequenced in a study of blood T cell repertoires in COVID-19. TCRdb's table, derived via immunoSEQ multiplex PCR, lists solely in-frame clones and lacks some. In the table there are approximately 230,000 clones, around 82% of which are singletons. Sequencing was done on a sample of peripheral blood. Source of these receptors: a woman at least 80 years old with active or convalescent COVID-19.

V usage is TRBV29-1 and J usage is TRBJ2-1; maybe TRBD2 (6 bases). Germline V gives CDR1 SQVTM, CDR2 ANQGSEA. The CDR3 is 16 residues long. Trimming took off 2 bases at V and 4 bases at J, with 18 bases between the two ends. The CDR3: CSVEPRLARLYNEQFF. CDR3 in DNA: TGCAGCGTTGAACCTCGCCTAGCGAGGCTATACAATGAGCAGTTCTTC.

This clone was seen more than once but under ten times. The junction does not match germline at one end; this may be a read error. The chain has TRBV2 and TRBJ2-7; 11 bases agree with TRBD1. The CDR3 is 13 residues long. The germline V gene has CDR1 SNHLY and CDR2 FYNNEI. The chain's CDR3 is CATAGTGGYGQYF. CDR3 coding DNA: TGTGCCACCGCCGGGACAGGGGGTTACGGGCAGTACTTC.

The chain carries TRBV12-2 and TRBJ1-4; the table's D gene call, TRBD1, was not cross checked with the DNA. TRBV12-2 is deemed a pseudogene. The CDR3 extends over 16 amino acids. Here the CDR3 DNA reads TGTGCAAGTCGCTTGGGGCTTTCGGCGTTGCAGGAAAAACTGTTTTTT. Its protein is CASRLGLSALQEKLFF.

The sample holds one count of this clone. The chain couples TRBV19 to TRBJ2-3; the D gene is possibly TRBD2 (5 bases). Germline assignment: CDR1 LNHDA and CDR2 SQIVND (reference sequence). The CDR3 consists of 14 residues. V lost 7 bases, J lost 0 bases, and 11 bases lay in between. The CDR3 reads CASTKPGSTDTQYF. CDR3 coding DNA: TGTGCCAGTACCAAACCGGGAAGCACAGATACGCAGTATTTT.

The CDR3 here is CASSEAGQANTVAFF. The CDR3, as DNA: TGTGCCAGCAGTGAAGCGGGACAGGCGAACACTGTTGCTTTCTTT. The rearrangement links TRBV6-1 to TRBJ1-1, with TRBD1 matching over 8 bases. The CDR3 contains 15 residues. CDR1 is MNHNS and CDR2 is SASEGT in the germline V gene. V lost 0 bases to trimming and J lost 11 bases; unmatched junction nucleotides: 11.

The chain uses TRBV11-2 and TRBJ2-3; 8 bases match TRBD2. Germline V gene lookup returns CDR1 SGHAT and CDR2 FQNNGV. With V trimmed by 7 bases and J by 3 bases, 15 bases remained unmatched. The CDR3 runs 17 residues. CDR3 coding DNA: TGTGCCAGCACCCAGGGACTAGTTTCTTGGGTTACAGATACGCAGTATTTT. Translating gives CASTQGLVSWVTDTQYF.

This clone occurred a few times. The V gene is TRBV28, the J gene TRBJ1-4; TRBD1 aligns across 9 bases. CDR1 MDHEN and CDR2 SYDVKM come from the germline V gene. The CDR3 extends over 14 amino acids. The ends lost 4 bases at V and 9 bases at J; junction bases unmatched: 6. CDR3: CASSSGTGNQKLFF. The CDR3 nucleotides are TGTGCCAGCAGTTCCGGGACAGGGAATCAAAAACTGTTTTTT.

This clone was seen a handful of times. The chain combines TRBV2 with TRBJ2-7; maybe TRBD1 (5 bases). CDR1 is SNHLY, CDR2 FYNNEI, per germline. The CDR3 has 15 residues. The V end lost 4 bases, the J end lost 2 bases, and 15 bases lay between the germline ends. Written as DNA, the CDR3 is TGTGCCAGCAGTGTTGGGTCAGGGAACCCCTACGAGCAGTACTTC. Translation gives CASSVGSGNPYEQYF. The complete variable domain, with remaining parts taken from reference TRBV2 and TRBJ2-7, reads EPEVTQTPSHQVTQMGQEVILRCVPISNHLYFYWYRQILGQKVEFLVSFYNNEISEKSEIFDDQFSVERPDGSNFTLKIRSTKLEDSAMYFCASSVGSGNPYEQYFGPGTRLTVT.

The chain links TRBV2 to TRBJ2-7; 9 bases are a match to TRBD1. The germline CDR1 and CDR2 sequences are SNHLY and FYNNEI. J was trimmed by 5 bases and V by 2 bases; bases with no gene match: 13. This CDR3 spans 17 amino acids. CDR3 DNA: TGTGCCAGCAGTGAAAACAGGGGGCGCGTTCAAGTCCACGAGCAGTACTTC. As protein: CASSENRGRVQVHEQYF.

J is TRBJ1-6 and V is TRBV7-2; 8 positions match TRBD1. Germline CDR1 and CDR2: SGHTA and FQGNSA. V lost 6 bases and J lost 6; bases outside the gene matches: 4. CDR3 length equals 14 residues. CDR3 amino acids: CASSWTGTNSPLHF. The CDR3 DNA reads as TGTGCCAGCAGTTGGACAGGGACTAATTCACCCCTCCACTTT. Supplemented by reference TRBV7-2 and TRBJ1-6, the full variable domain reads GAGVSQSPSNKVTEKGKDVELRCDPISGHTALYWYRQSLGQGLEFLIYFQGNSAPDKSGLPSDRFSAERTGGSVSTLTIQRTQQEDSAVYLCASSWTGTNSPLHFGNGTRLTVT.

The V and J genes are TRBV10-3 and TRBJ2-7, with D perhaps matching TRBD1 (5 bases). CDR3 length equals 15 residues. In germline, CDR1 is ENHRY, CDR2 SYGVKD. V was trimmed by 3 bases and J by 2 bases, leaving 14 bases between them. CDR3 coding DNA: TGTGCCATCAGTGATTCAGGGTTGATGGCCTACGAGCAGTACTTC. Residues: CAISDSGLMAYEQYF.

This chain joins TRBV14 and TRBJ1-1, with D possibly TRBD1 on 6 matching bases. Trimming took off 1 base at V and 1 base at J, with 10 bases between the two ends. The CDR3 has 15 amino acids. Germline V CDR1 and CDR2: SGHDN, FVKESK. CDR3 DNA sequence: TGTGCCAGCAGCCAAGGGGGGGGCCCGAACACTGAAGCTTTCTTT. Translation: CASSQGGGPNTEAFF.

This chain connects TRBV9 to TRBJ2-7; possible D gene TRBD1, 5 bases. The CDR3 has 14 amino acids. Germline loops: CDR1 SGDLS, CDR2 YYNGEE. Trimming removed 3 bases at V and 7 bases at J, with 17 bases between. The CDR3 coding sequence is TGTGCCAGCAGCGCAGGGATACCCCTACAAGAGCAGTACTTC. It specifies CASSAGIPLQEQYF.

There are a few counts of this clone. The CDR3 DNA sequence: TGTGCCAGCAACGACAGGGATTCCTACGAGCAGTACTTC. It is translated as CASNDRDSYEQYF. This chain links TRBV5-6 with TRBJ2-7, with 7 bases identical to TRBD1. CDR3 length: 13 residues. V dropped 6 bases and J dropped 1; count of bases not matched to a gene: 4. The V gene's germline CDR1 is SGHDT and CDR2 YYEEEE.

The CDR3 DNA sequence: TGTGCCAGTAGTTCAAATGCGGGAGGAGGGAATGAGCAGTTCTTC. As protein: CASSSNAGGGNEQFF. The genes are TRBV19 and TRBJ2-1; 8 bases align to TRBD2. V shed 5 bases and J 7 bases; nucleotides not matched to a gene: 10. CDR3 size: 15 residues. The germline CDR1 and CDR2 sequences are LNHDA and SQIVND (reference sequence).

The chain is built from TRBV5-5 and TRBJ1-2; possibly TRBD1 for D (6 bases). CDR1 and CDR2 from the germline V gene are SGHKS and YYEKEE (reference sequence). The CDR3 is 15 residues long. V was trimmed by 4 bases and J by 3 bases, leaving 16 bases between them. The DNA for the CDR3 is TGTGCCAGCAGCCTTACCGCAGGGGAGTACTATGGCTACACCTTC. It encodes CASSLTAGEYYGYTF.

The gene calls are TRBV20-1 and TRBJ1-1, with D possibly being TRBD1 (6 bases). Germline loops: CDR1 DFQATT, CDR2 SNEGSKA (reference sequence). The CDR3 sequence is 15 residues long. Trimming took off 3 bases at V and 0 bases at J, with 14 bases between the two ends. This CDR3 reads CSASRFQGMNTEAFF. The CDR3 DNA reads TGCAGTGCTAGTCGGTTTCAGGGGATGAACACTGAAGCTTTCTTT.

This clone showed up just once. The chain carries TRBV3-1 (or the pseudogene TRBV3-2) and TRBJ1-2; TRBD1 agrees at 9 bases. The CDR3 is 16 residues long. Looked up from germline, CDR1 is LGHDT and CDR2 is YNNKEL (reference sequence). With 5 bases clipped from V and 3 bases from J, the junction kept 10 bases outside the gene matches. The chain's CDR3 is CASSSSDRGVDYGYTF. The CDR3 nucleotides read TGTGCCAGCAGCTCCTCGGACAGGGGTGTCGACTATGGCTACACCTTC.

This chain links TRBV7-9 with TRBJ2-1; 9 bases map to TRBD1. Germline loops: CDR1 SEHNR, CDR2 FQNEAQ (reference sequence). This CDR3 has 17 amino acids. With 5 bases clipped from V and 3 bases from J, the junction kept 11 bases outside the gene matches. CDR3 in amino acids: CASSGTGTGRSYNEQFF. The CDR3 region has the DNA TGTGCCAGCAGCGGAACCGGGACAGGGAGAAGCTACAATGAGCAGTTCTTC.

V usage is TRBV28 and J usage is TRBJ1-3; TRBD1 aligns across 7 bases. This CDR3 region has 15 residues. Trimming took 6 bases from V and 2 from J; bases not matched to a gene: 7. Germline CDR1 is MDHEN and CDR2 is SYDVKM. CDR3 sequence (DNA): TGTGCCAGCAGGGTACCGGGACAGCCTGGAAACACCATATATTTT. Translation gives CASRVPGQPGNTIYF.

The chain joins TRBV5-1 to TRBJ2-1; 9 bases fit TRBD1. Germline lookup yields CDR1 SGHRS and CDR2 YFSETQ. With V trimmed by 4 bases and J by 4 bases, 24 bases remained unmatched. The length of the CDR3 is 21 residues. Written as DNA, the CDR3 is TGCGCCAGCAGCAGAGGGACAGGGTGGTCTCCCCGGTCCTACAATTACAATGAGCAGTTCTTC. This translates into CASSRGTGWSPRSYNYNEQFF.

This clone has a handful of counts. The chain uses TRBV30 and TRBJ1-2, with TRBD1 as a possible D gene (6 bases). CDR1 and CDR2 from the germline V gene are GTSNPN and SVGIG (reference sequence). Trimming shortened V by 2 bases and J by 8 bases, and 21 bases separated the two germline ends. This CDR3 has 15 residues. The CDR3 spells CAWSTSGGPTGGYTF. CDR3 DNA sequence: TGTGCCTGGAGTACCTCCGGGGGGCCGACGGGGGGCTACACCTTC.

The chain is built from TRBV5-1 and TRBJ2-1; D perhaps matches TRBD2 (6 bases). The V and J ends lost 0 bases and 1 base respectively, with 11 bases between them. Germline V gene data show CDR1 as SGHRS and CDR2 as YFSETQ. The CDR3 has 16 amino acids. The DNA of the CDR3 is TGCGCCAGCAGCTTGGGTTCGGGGACTTCCTACAATGAGCAGTTCTTC. Protein sequence: CASSLGSGTSYNEQFF.

This sequence joins TRBV10-2 and TRBJ2-2, with TRBD2 identical over 7 bases. This CDR3 is 14 amino acids long. Losses at the gene ends were 5 bases for V and 5 bases for J; bases not matched to a gene: 5. Germline CDR1 reads WSHSY; CDR2 reads SAAADI. The CDR3: CASSPGRITGELFF. CDR3 sequence (DNA): TGCGCCAGCAGTCCCGGGAGGATTACCGGGGAGCTGTTTTTT.

The V call is TRBV15, the J call TRBJ2-2; D is undetermined. Germline CDR1 LNHNV, CDR2 YYDKDF (reference sequence). Deletions cut 0 bases from V and 2 bases from J, with 7 bases between. The CDR3 runs 15 residues. CDR3 residues: CATSRDTSNTGELFF. The CDR3 bases are TGTGCCACCAGCAGAGATACGAGCAACACCGGGGAGCTGTTTTTT. The full variable domain, its missing parts supplied by reference TRBV15 and TRBJ2-2, is DAMVIQNPRYQVTQFGKPVTLSCSQTLNHNVMYWYQQKSSQAPKLLFHYYDKDFNNEADTPDNFQSRRPNTSFCFLDIRSPGLGDTAMYLCATSRDTSNTGELFFGEGSRLTVL.

This clone was counted at least ten times. The rearrangement joins TRBV20-1 to TRBJ2-7, with TRBD2 matching over 8 bases. The germline V gene has CDR1 DFQATT and CDR2 SNEGSKA (reference sequence). The CDR3 is 11 residues long. CDR3 sequence (DNA): TGCAGCCTCCCGGGAGGGCTCGAGCAGTACTTC. Its translation: CSLPGGLEQYF.

The rearrangement links TRBV11-2 to TRBJ2-7, with 10 positions matching TRBD2. Germline CDR1 is SGHAT and CDR2 is FQNNGV. V lost 5 bases, J lost 4 bases, and 8 bases stayed unmatched. The CDR3 is 15 amino acids. Here the CDR3 reads CASSQTSGTEYEQYF. CDR3 nucleotide sequence: TGTGCCAGCAGCCAAACTAGCGGGACGGAGTACGAGCAGTACTTC.

V and J are TRBV10-3 and TRBJ2-1, with 13 bases that match TRBD2. The CDR3 runs 16 residues. V shed 6 bases and J 1 base; nucleotides not matched to a gene: 3. Germline V gene sequence: CDR1 ENHRY, CDR2 SYGVKD. CDR3 sequence (DNA): TGTGCCATCAGGGGGACTAGCGGGACGTCCTACAATGAGCAGTTCTTC. This codes for CAIRGTSGTSYNEQFF.

The V and J genes are TRBV28 and TRBJ1-5; TRBD1 is a possible D gene (6 bases). The CDR3 extends over 15 amino acids. Germline assignment: CDR1 MDHEN and CDR2 SYDVKM. V was clipped by 4 bases and J by 5 bases, with 15 bases between them. Here the CDR3 reads CASSYGGREDQPQHF. The CDR3 DNA is TGTGCCAGCAGTTATGGGGGCAGGGAAGATCAGCCCCAGCATTTT.

This clone has a handful of counts. The chain has TRBV7-2 and TRBJ2-1; 8 bases line up with TRBD2. This CDR3 comprises 13 residues. Germline CDR1 SGHTA, CDR2 FQGNSA. Unmatched junction bases numbered 0, after V lost 5 bases and J lost 3 bases. CDR3 nucleotide sequence: TGTGCCAGCAGCCGGGGGGGCTACAATGAGCAGTTCTTC. It codes for CASSRGGYNEQFF.